This entry describes one T cell receptor (beta chain). Its antigen is undetermined. These data belong to a study of CXCR3-negative and CXCR3-positive naive CD8 T cells. Study-level points and caveats: Memory cells differed in TRBV-TRBJ usage, but naive CXCR3-negative and CXCR3-positive cells had similar usage. Naive subsets were similarly diverse, while memory CD8+ repertoires were much less diverse. Naive cells that were CXCR3-positive had more hydrophobic TRB CDR3s (compared with CXCR3-negative naive cells).

CD45RO-CCR7+CD27+CD95- cells counted as naive CD8+ T cells. Via 5' RACE with UMI labels, TRB cDNA libraries were prepared. TCRdb re-called the 5' RACE reads and catalogs CDR3 proteins one per entry, DNA excluded. The sample holds over 95,000 distinct CDR3 sequences. The CDR3 spans 15 residues. Germline V gene lookup returns CDR1 SQVTM and CDR2 ANQGSEA. The sample comprised naive CXCR3+ CD8+ T cells from blood. The subset was: CD45RO-CCR7+CD27+CD95- naive CD8+ T cells expressing CXCR3 (TNR3+). The chain is built from TRBV29-1 and TRBJ2-3; there is no DNA to check the TCRdb D call of TRBD1. This TCR was recovered from a human donor in good health. Some clones in this sample may be carry-over from other donors' samples. The CDR3 spells CSVTNPEGAGDTQYF.